The clone carrying this T cell receptor beta chain was counted between two and nine times. This specimen comes from a study of OX40 agonist ivuxolimab in advanced cancers. Study context: Among those treated, three patients had partial responses, one with hepatocellular carcinoma and two with cutaneous melanoma.

Generated by immunoSEQ multiplex PCR, the TCRdb table keeps only in-frame clones and is missing some. Seen here are 30,000 to 40,000 clones, more than 65% observed once, and the top ten hold roughly 15%. The CDR3 runs to 15 residues. Trimming pared 2 bases from V and 0 bases from J, leaving 5 bases between. Germline V gene sequence: CDR1 SGHVS, CDR2 FQNEAQ. The sample here was CD4+ or CD8+ T cells sorted from blood, taken in a trial of the OX40 agonist ivuxolimab. V and J are TRBV7-8 and TRBJ2-6, with D unclear. This clonotype was obtained from an adult with an advanced solid tumor such as melanoma, head and neck, liver or kidney cancer. CDR3: CASSLPASGANVLTF. The CDR3 DNA sequence: TGTGCCAGCAGCTTACCGGCCTCTGGGGCCAACGTCCTGACTTTC.